This T cell receptor (beta chain) stems from a study of monozygotic twins with inflammatory bowel disease. Germline-derived CDR1 and CDR2 are DFQATT and SNEGSKA (reference sequence). CDR3 length: 12 amino acids. No DNA is given; TCRdb re-called the 5' RACE reads and lists each CDR3 protein once. The sample's table shows approximately 400,000 distinct CDR3 sequences. V and J are TRBV20-1 and TRBJ1-1. The sample consisted of blood. This TCR was recovered from a human donor with ulcerative colitis or Crohn's disease, or a healthy co-twin of an affected twin (not recorded which). The CDR3 loop is CSGVRGNTEAFF.